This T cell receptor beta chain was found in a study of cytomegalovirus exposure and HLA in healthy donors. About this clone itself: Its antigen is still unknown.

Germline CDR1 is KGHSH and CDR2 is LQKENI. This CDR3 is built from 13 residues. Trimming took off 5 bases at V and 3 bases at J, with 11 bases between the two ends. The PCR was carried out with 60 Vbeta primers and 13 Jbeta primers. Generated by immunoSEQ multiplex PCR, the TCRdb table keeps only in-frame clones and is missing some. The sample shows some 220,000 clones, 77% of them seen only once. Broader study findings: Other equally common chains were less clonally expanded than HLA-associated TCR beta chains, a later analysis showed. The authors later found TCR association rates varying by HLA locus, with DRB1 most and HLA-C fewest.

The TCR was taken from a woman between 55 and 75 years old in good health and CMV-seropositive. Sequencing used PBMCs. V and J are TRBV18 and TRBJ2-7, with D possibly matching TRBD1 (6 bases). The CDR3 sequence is CASSSTGSYEQYF. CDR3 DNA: TGTGCCAGCTCATCCACAGGGAGCTACGAGCAGTACTTC.